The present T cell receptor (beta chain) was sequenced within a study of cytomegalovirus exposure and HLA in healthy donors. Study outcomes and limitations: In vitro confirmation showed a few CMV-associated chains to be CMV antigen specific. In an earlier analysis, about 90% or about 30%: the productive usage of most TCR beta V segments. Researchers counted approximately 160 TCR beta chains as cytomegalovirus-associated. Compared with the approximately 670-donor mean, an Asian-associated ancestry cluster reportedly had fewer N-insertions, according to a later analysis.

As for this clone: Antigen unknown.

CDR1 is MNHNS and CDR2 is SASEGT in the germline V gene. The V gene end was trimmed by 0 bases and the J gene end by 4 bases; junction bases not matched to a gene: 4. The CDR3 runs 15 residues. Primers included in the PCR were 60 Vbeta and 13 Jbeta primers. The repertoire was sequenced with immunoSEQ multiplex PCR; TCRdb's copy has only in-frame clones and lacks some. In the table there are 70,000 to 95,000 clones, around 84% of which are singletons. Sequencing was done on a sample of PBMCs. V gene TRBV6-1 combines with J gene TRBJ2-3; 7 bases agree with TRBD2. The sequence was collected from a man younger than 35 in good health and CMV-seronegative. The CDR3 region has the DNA TGTGCCAGCAGTGAAGCCCAGCGGGGATCAGATACGCAGTATTTT. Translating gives CASSEAQRGSDTQYF.